The T cell receptor (beta chain) under discussion was sequenced for a study of control samples from healthy donors and cancer patients (dated by TCRdb to between 2020 and 2021). There are a few counts of this clone. Its antigen is currently not known. Within one base of it there is no much larger clone, and no base qualities were kept. Libraries were made using the immunoSEQ multiplex PCR assay. The immuneACCESS repertoire file appears here via TCRdb, limited to in-frame rearrangements. These files lack a portion of the clones; in checked studies, under half of the deficit traces to unresolved V genes, and the cause of the others is not known. Here the sample has some 100,000 clones; about 80% occur a single time. Roughly a tenth of the sample comes from the top ten. V and J lose 0 bases and 6 bases, and a span of 12 bases separates them. The germline V gene encodes CDR1 MNHEY and CDR2 SMNVEV (reference sequence). Inclusive of the bounding cysteine and phenylalanine, the CDR3 is 16 residues long. Just the 48-base CDR3 DNA is kept, in frame starting at base 1.

The sequenced sample was blood. The receptor comes from a woman in her twenties or thirties in good health. The V and J segments used are TRBV27 and TRBJ1-6, with a tentative D gene TRBD1 over 5 matching bases. The CDR3 region reads CASSLSAGAPNSPLHF. The DNA sequence is as follows: TGTGCCAGCAGTTTATCGGCCGGGGCGCCTAATTCACCCCTCCACTTT.